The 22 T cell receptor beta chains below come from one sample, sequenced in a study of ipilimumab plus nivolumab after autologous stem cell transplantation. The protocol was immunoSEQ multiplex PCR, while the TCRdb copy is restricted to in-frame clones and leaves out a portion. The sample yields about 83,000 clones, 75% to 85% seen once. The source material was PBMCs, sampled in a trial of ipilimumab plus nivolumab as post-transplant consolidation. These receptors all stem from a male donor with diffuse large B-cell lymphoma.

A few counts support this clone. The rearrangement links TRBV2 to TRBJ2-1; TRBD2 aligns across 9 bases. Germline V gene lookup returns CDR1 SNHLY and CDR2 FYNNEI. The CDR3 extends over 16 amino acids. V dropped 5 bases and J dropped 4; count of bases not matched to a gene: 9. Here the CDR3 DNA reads TGTGCCAGCAGTCCTCGAGCGGGGGGATCGTACAATGAGCAGTTCTTC. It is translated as CASSPRAGGSYNEQFF.

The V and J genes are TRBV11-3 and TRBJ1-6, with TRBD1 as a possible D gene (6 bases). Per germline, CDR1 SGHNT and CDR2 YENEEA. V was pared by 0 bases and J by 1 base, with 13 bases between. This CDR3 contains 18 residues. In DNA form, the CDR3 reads TGTGCCAGCAGCTTAGAACAGGGTGTTGGGTCCTATAATTCACCCCTCCACTTT. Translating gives CASSLEQGVGSYNSPLHF.

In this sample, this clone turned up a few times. The CDR3 DNA is TGTGCCAGCGGAAGGTTGGGGGCCAACGTCCTGACTTTC. Translation: CASGRLGANVLTF. This chain links TRBV19 with TRBJ2-6; D remains ambiguous. Trimming cost V 9 bases and J 4 bases, with 10 bases left between them. CDR3 length equals 13 residues. CDR1 and CDR2 (germline): LNHDA, SQIVND (reference sequence). The variable domain in full, completed from reference TRBV19 and TRBJ2-6, reads DGGITQSPKYLFRKEGQNVTLSCEQNLNHDAMYWYRQDPGQGLRLIYYSQIVNDFQKGDIAEGYSVSREKKESFPLTVTSAQKNPTAFYLCASGRLGANVLTFGAGSRLTVL.

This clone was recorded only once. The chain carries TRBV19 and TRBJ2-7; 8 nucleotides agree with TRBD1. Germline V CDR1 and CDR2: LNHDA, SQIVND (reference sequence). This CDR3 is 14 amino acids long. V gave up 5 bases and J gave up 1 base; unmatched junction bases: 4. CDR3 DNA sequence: TGTGCCAGTAGTCCCCGGACAGGGTCCTACGAGCAGTACTTC. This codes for CASSPRTGSYEQYF.

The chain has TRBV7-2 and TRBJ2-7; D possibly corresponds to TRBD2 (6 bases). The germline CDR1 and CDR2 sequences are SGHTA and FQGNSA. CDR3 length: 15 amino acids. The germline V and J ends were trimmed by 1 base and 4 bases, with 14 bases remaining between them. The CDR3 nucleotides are TGTGCCAGCAGCTTAGGGTTCGGAGGGGTTTACGAGCAGTACTTC. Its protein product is CASSLGFGGVYEQYF.

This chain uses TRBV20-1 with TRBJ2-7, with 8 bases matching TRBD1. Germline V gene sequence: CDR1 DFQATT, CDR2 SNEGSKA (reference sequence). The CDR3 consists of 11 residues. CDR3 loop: CTAGQGSEQYF. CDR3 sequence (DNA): TGCACTGCCGGACAGGGTAGCGAGCAGTACTTC.

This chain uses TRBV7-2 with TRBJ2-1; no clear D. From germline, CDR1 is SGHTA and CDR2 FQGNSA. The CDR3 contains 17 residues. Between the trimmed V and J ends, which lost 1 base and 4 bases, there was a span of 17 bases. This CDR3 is CASSLGTPSYPYNEQFF. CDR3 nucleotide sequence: TGTGCCAGCAGCTTAGGGACCCCGTCTTACCCTTACAATGAGCAGTTCTTC.

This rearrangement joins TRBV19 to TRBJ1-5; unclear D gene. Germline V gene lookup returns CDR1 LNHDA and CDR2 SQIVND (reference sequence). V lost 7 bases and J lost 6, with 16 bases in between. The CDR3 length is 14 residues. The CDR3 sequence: CASTPGGSVQPQHF. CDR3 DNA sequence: TGTGCCAGTACCCCCGGAGGGTCGGTTCAGCCCCAGCATTTT.

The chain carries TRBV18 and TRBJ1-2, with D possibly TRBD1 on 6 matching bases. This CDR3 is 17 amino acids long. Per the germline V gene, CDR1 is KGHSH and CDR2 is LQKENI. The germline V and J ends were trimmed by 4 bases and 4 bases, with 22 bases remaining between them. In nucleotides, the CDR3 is TGTGCCAGCTCACAAAAATCGCGGGGGCAGGAGCCCTATGGCTACACCTTC. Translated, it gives CASSQKSRGQEPYGYTF.

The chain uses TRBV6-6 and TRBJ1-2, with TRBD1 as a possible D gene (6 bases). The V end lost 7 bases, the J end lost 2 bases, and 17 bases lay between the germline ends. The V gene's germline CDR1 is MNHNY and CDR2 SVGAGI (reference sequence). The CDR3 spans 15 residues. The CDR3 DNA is TGTGCCAGCACCGAGGGGGGATACGCGAACTATGGCTACACCTTC. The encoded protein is CASTEGGYANYGYTF.

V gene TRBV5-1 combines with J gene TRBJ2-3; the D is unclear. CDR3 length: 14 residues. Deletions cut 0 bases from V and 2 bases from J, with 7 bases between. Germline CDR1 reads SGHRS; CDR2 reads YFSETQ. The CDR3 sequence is CASSLGSYTDTQYF. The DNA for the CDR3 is TGCGCCAGCAGCTTGGGATCTTACACAGATACGCAGTATTTT.

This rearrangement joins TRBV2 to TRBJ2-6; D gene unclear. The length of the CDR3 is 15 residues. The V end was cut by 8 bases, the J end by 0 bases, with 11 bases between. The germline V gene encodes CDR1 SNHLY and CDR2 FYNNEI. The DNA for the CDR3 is TGTGCCAGCCTCCCTTCGGGCTCTGGGGCCAACGTCCTGACTTTC. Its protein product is CASLPSGSGANVLTF.

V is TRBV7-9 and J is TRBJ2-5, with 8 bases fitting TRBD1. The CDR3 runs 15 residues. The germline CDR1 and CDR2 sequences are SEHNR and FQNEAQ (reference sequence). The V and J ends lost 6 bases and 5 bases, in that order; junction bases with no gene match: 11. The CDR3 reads CASRPQDRGRETQYF. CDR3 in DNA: TGTGCCAGCAGACCCCAAGACAGGGGCCGGGAGACCCAGTACTTC.

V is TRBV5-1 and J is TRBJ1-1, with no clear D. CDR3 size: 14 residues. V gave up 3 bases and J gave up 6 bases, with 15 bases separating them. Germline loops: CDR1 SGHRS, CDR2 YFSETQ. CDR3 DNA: TGCGCCAGCAGCTGGGCCGCCCGGGATTCTGAAGCTTTCTTT. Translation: CASSWAARDSEAFF.

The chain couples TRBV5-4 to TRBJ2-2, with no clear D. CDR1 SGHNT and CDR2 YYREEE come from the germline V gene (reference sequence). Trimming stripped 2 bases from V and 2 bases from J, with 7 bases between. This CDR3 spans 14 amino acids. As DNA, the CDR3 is TGTGCCAGCAGCTTTACACCAAACACCGGGGAGCTGTTTTTT. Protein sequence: CASSFTPNTGELFF. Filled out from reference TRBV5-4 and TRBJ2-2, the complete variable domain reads ETGVTQSPTHLIKTRGQQVTLRCSSQSGHNTVSWYQQALGQGPQFIFQYYREEENGRGNFPPRFSGLQFPNYSSELNVNALELDDSALYLCASSFTPNTGELFFGEGSRLTVL.

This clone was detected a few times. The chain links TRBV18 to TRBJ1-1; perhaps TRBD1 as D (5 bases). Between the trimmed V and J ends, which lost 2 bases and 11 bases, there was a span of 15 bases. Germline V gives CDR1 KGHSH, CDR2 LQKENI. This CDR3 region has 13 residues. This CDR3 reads CASSPTSGTVAFF. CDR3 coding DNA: TGTGCCAGCTCACCAACATCCGGGACCGTGGCTTTCTTT.

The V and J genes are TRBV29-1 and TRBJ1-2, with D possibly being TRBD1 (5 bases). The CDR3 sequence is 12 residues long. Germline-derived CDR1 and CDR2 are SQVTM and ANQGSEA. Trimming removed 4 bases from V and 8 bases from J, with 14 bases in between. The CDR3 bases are TGCAGCGTTGGCCAACAGGAAAACGGCTACACCTTC. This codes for CSVGQQENGYTF.

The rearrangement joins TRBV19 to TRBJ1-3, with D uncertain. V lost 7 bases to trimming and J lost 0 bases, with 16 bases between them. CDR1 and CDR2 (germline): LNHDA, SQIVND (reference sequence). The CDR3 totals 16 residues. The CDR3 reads CASMTSGASSGNTIYF. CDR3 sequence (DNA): TGTGCCAGTATGACGTCGGGTGCAAGCTCTGGAAACACCATATATTTT.

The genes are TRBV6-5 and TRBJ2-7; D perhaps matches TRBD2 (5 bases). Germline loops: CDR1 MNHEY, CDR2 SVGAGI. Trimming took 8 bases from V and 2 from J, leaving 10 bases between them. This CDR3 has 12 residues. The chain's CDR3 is CASWENPYEQYF. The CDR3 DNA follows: TGTGCCAGCTGGGAGAACCCCTACGAGCAGTACTTC.

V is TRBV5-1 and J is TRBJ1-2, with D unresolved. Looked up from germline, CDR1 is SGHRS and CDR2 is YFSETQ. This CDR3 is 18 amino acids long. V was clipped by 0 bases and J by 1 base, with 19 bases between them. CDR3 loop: CASSLGHTTYTINYGYTF. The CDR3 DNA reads TGCGCCAGCAGCTTGGGCCACACAACCTACACAATTAACTATGGCTACACCTTC.

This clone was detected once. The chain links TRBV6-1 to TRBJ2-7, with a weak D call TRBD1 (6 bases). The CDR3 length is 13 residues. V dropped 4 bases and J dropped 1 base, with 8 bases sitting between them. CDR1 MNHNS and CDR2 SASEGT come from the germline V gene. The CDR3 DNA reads TGTGCCAGCAGTGCCCAGGGGTCCTACGAGCAGTACTTC. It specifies CASSAQGSYEQYF.

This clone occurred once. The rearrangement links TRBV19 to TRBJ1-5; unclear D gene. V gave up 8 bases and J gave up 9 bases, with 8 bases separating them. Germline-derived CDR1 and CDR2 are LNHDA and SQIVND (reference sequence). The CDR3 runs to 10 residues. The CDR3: CASGLRPQHF. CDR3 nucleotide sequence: TGTGCCAGTGGTTTACGGCCCCAGCATTTT.